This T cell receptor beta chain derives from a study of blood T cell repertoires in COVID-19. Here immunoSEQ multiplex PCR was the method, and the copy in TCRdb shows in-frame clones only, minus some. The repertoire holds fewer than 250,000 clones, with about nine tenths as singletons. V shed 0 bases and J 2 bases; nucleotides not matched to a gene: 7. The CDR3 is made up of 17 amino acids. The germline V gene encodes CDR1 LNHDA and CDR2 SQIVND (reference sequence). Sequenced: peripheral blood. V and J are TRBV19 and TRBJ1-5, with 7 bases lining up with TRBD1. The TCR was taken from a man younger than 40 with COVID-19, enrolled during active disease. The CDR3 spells CASSIDLGGAGNQPQHF. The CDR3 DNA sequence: TGTGCCAGTAGTATAGATTTAGGGGGCGCGGGCAATCAGCCCCAGCATTTT.